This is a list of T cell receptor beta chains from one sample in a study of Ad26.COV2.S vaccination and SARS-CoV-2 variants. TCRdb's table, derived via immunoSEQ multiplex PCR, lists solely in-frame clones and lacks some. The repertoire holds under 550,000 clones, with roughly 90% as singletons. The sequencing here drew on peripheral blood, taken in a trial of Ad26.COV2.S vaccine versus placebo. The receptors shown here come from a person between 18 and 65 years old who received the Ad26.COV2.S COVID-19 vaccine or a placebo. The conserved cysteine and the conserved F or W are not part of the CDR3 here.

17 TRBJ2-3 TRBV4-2 ASSHPPGLAALSTDTQY
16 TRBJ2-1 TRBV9 ASSEGTSGRGSYNEQF
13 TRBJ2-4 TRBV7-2 ASSLSPRGLDIQY
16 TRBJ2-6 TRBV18 ASSPTTGSLSGANVLT
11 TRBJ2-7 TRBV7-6 ASTGGRSDEQY
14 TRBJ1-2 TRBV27 ASSPIGTGDAMGYT
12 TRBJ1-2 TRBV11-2 ASSLGTGVYGYT
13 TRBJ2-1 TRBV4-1 ASSPGLAGANEQF
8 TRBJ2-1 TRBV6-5 ASSHNEQF
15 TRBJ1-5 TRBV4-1 ASSQGVGTGDTQPQH
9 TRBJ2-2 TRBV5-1 ASRSTGELF
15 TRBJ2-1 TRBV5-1 ASSSRRTSGYYNEQF
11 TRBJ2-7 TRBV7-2 ASSSQTATEQY
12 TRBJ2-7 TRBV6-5 ASSPGTGLGEQY
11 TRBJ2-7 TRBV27 ASSPQGSYEQY
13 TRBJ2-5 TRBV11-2 ASSLDRGRQETQY
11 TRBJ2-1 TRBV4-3 ASSRRRNNEQF
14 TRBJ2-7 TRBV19 ASSKGLAGLSYEQY
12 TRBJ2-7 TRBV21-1 ASSLLAGGYEQY
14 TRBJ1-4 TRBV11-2 ASSLAPGRWGEKLF
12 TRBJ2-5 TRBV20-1 SASRTSGPETQY
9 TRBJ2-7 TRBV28 ASSSGYEQY
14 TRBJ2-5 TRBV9 ASSVGKQGEGETQY
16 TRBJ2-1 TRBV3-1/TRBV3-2 ASSQDRWGGSSYNEQF
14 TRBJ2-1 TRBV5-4 ASSPSGTKASNEQF
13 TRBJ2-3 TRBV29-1 SVGIPGQGTDTQY
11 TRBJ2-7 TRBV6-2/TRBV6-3 ASSYSIGYEQY
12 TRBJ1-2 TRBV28 ASSPGPSVYGYT
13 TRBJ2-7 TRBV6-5 ASSFRPGRPYEQY
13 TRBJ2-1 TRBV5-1 ASSPGTGGFNEQF
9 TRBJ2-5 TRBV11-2 ASSRGETQY
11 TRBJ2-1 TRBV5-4 ASSWTGRNEQF
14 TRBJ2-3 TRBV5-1 ASSTGLARSTDTQY
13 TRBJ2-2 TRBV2 ASREREGRAGELF
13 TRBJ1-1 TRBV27 ASRRGDRVDTEAF